A selection of T cell receptor beta chains follows, all from one sample in a study of shared clonotypes between healthy human individuals. Profiled with immunoSEQ multiplex PCR; TCRdb holds only in-frame clones, not every one. The table includes a few million clones, approximately 94% detected once. Material for sequencing was naive CD4+ T cells sorted from blood. The receptors derive from a man younger than 30 in good health. Each CDR3 is given with its conserved first and last residue. A D gene is named only where the DNA matches it firmly. Size is stated for part of the rows, as once, few or many counts, or as a class when the clone is expanded.

clone size,D gene,V gene,J gene,CDR3 DNA,CDR3 protein
.,TRBD1,TRBV6-6,TRBJ1-1,TGTGCCAGCAGGATACAGGGGGCGGGCACTGAAGCTTTCTTT,CASRIQGAGTEAFF
once,.,TRBV7-8,TRBJ2-5,TGTGCCAGCAGCTTAGCGACGGAACGTTGGGAGACCCAGTACTTC,CASSLATERWETQYF
.,TRBD1,TRBV6-5,TRBJ1-5,TGTGCCAGCAGTCGACAGGGCGCAGATCAGCCCCAGCATTTT,CASSRQGADQPQHF
.,TRBD1,TRBV6-1,TRBJ1-2,TGTGCCAGCAGTGTAGGGACAGGGACCTATGGCTACACCTTC,CASSVGTGTYGYTF
.,TRBD2,TRBV9,TRBJ2-3,TGTGCCAGCAGCGTAGGGACTAGCGGGAGCCCAGATACGCAGTATTTT,CASSVGTSGSPDTQYF
.,TRBD1,TRBV6-6,TRBJ2-1,TGTGCCGGACGATCGGACAGGGACTACAATGAGCAGTTCTTC,CAGRSDRDYNEQFF
.,TRBD1,TRBV11-2,TRBJ1-2,TGTGCCAGCAGCTTAGAAACAGGGGGAAGAAATAACTATGGCTACACCTTC,CASSLETGGRNNYGYTF
once,.,TRBV28,TRBJ2-7,TGTGCCAGCAGTTTAAGAGGAACCGAGCAGTACTTC,CASSLRGTEQYF
.,.,TRBV7-8,TRBJ2-7,TGTGCCAGCAGCTTAGAGCGGGTAGGGCCATTTTACGAGCAGTACTTC,CASSLERVGPFYEQYF
.,.,TRBV2,TRBJ2-3,TGTGCCAGCAGTGTACAACAGGGCACAGATACGCAGTATTTT,CASSVQQGTDTQYF
.,TRBD1,TRBV10-3,TRBJ1-4,TGTGCCATCAGTGAGTCTGCAGGGGGCCGGGAAAAACTGTTTTTT,CAISESAGGREKLFF
.,.,TRBV7-2,TRBJ2-1,TGTGCCAGCAGCTTAGCTACGGGACCAAAGTTCTTC,CASSLATGPKFF
once,.,TRBV10-3,TRBJ2-7,TGTGCCATCAGTGAGTTTGACGCTTCCTACGAGCAGTACTTC,CAISEFDASYEQYF
.,.,TRBV27,TRBJ2-7,TGTGCCAGCAGTTTTGCTTTACCGGGACTTATCAACCTCTACGAGCAGTACTTC,CASSFALPGLINLYEQYF
.,TRBD2,TRBV4-3,TRBJ2-2,TGCGCCAGCAGCCAACGACGGGAGGCTTCGGGCACCGGGGAGCTGTTTTTT,CASSQRREASGTGELFF
.,.,TRBV25-1,TRBJ1-2,TGTGCCAGCAGTGAGGATATCTCGATCTATGGCTACACCTTC,CASSEDISIYGYTF
.,.,TRBV5-6,TRBJ1-4,TGTGCCAGCAGCTTTGGGACTACACGGGAAAAACTGTTTTTT,CASSFGTTREKLFF
.,.,TRBV11-2,TRBJ2-5,TGTGCCAGCAGATCCCAGGGGTCGGGGACCCAGTACTTC,CASRSQGSGTQYF
.,.,TRBV5-1,TRBJ1-5,TGCGCCAGCAGCGGGGACGGTGGACAGCCCCAGCATTTT,CASSGDGGQPQHF
.,TRBD1,TRBV2,TRBJ1-5,TGTGCCAGCACCGAACAGGGGCGCGGGGGAAATCAGCCCCAGCATTTT,CASTEQGRGGNQPQHF
.,.,TRBV5-4,TRBJ2-7,TGTGCCAGCAGCGCGGCGGATTACGAGCAGTACTTC,CASSAADYEQYF
once,.,TRBV7-2,TRBJ1-2,TGTGCCAGCAGCTTAGCATGGACTGCTTACTATGGCTACACCTTC,CASSLAWTAYYGYTF
.,.,TRBV7-3,TRBJ1-1,TGTGCCAGCAGCTTACGTCCCAACGAGGCTGAAGCTTTCTTT,CASSLRPNEAEAFF
.,.,TRBV9,TRBJ1-2,TGTGCCAGCAGCGTTTACCAAATGGATGGCTACACCTTC,CASSVYQMDGYTF
.,.,TRBV30,TRBJ1-2,TGTGCCTGGAGGTACCCCCCCGGGTATGGCTACACCTTC,CAWRYPPGYGYTF
.,.,TRBV6-5,TRBJ1-3,TGTGCCAGCAGTTACTCTGGGGCTCCATCTGGAAACACCATATATTTT,CASSYSGAPSGNTIYF
.,.,TRBV5-1,TRBJ2-7,TGCGCCAGCAGCTTTCTGGGGACTGCCCAGAGGCAGTACTTC,CASSFLGTAQRQYF
.,.,TRBV5-1,TRBJ1-1,TGCGCCAGCGGAATAGACAGAGACACTGAAGCTTTCTTT,CASGIDRDTEAFF
.,.,TRBV6-4,TRBJ1-6,TGTGCCAGCAGACGAGATTATAATTCACCCCTCCACTTT,CASRRDYNSPLHF
once,TRBD2,TRBV29-1,TRBJ2-7,TGCAGCGTCGGACTAGCGGGAGGACCCTACGAGCAGTACTTC,CSVGLAGGPYEQYF
once,.,TRBV30,TRBJ2-7,TGTGCCTGGGCCCTAGCGCGGGAGCAGTACTTC,CAWALAREQYF
.,.,TRBV6-5,TRBJ2-1,TGTGCCAGCAGCCGCGGAGTAGGCGATGAGCAGTTCTTC,CASSRGVGDEQFF
.,.,TRBV6-5,TRBJ2-7,TGTGCCAGCAGTTACTCCCCAGGGGAGGCCTACGAGCAGTACTTC,CASSYSPGEAYEQYF
.,TRBD2,TRBV5-1,TRBJ2-1,TGCGCCAGCAAGATAACTAGCGGGGGGGCCGATGAGCAGTTCTTC,CASKITSGGADEQFF
.,TRBD1,TRBV7-3,TRBJ1-1,TGTGCCAGCAGCTTATCAGGGGGTGAAGCTTTCTTT,CASSLSGGEAFF
.,.,TRBV9,TRBJ2-7,TGTGCCAGCAGCGCGTCATCGAGCGGCCCCTACGAGCAGTACTTC,CASSASSSGPYEQYF
.,TRBD2,TRBV4-1,TRBJ2-1,TGCGCCAGCAGCCAAGGTGGTAGCGGGGCCTACAATGAGCAGTTCTTC,CASSQGGSGAYNEQFF
.,.,TRBV20-1,TRBJ1-2,TGCAGTTCCCCGGCCTATGGCTACACCTTC,CSSPAYGYTF
few,.,TRBV4-3,TRBJ1-6,TGCGCCAGCAGCCCGGACGGTCATAATTCACCCCTCCACTTT,CASSPDGHNSPLHF
.,.,TRBV6-6,TRBJ1-2,TGTGCCAGCAGTTTCGCACAAAACCAGGGAGCTGGCTACACCTTC,CASSFAQNQGAGYTF
.,.,TRBV6-1,TRBJ1-4,TGTGCCAGCAGTGAAGGACAGGCCGGCGAAAAACTGTTTTTT,CASSEGQAGEKLFF
.,TRBD1,TRBV6-6,TRBJ2-1,TGTGCCAGCAGGTATCACGGGGACAGGGCGAATGAGCAGTTCTTC,CASRYHGDRANEQFF
.,TRBD1,TRBV5-1,TRBJ2-2,TGCGCCAGCAGCTTTACAGGGGGCCTCACCGGGGAGCTGTTTTTT,CASSFTGGLTGELFF
.,.,TRBV2,TRBJ1-1,TGTGCCAGCAGGCTCAACACCCAGGGGAACACTGAAGCTTTCTTT,CASRLNTQGNTEAFF
.,.,TRBV9,TRBJ2-5,TGTGCCAGCAGCGTCGGAACAGAAGAGACCCAGTACTTC,CASSVGTEETQYF
.,.,TRBV9,TRBJ1-4,TGTGCCAGCAGCCCCAGGGAAGGGGGTAATGAAAAACTGTTTTTT,CASSPREGGNEKLFF
once,.,TRBV6-6,TRBJ1-4,TGTGCCAGCAGTTACTCGGGAGGGGAGGAACTGTTTTTT,CASSYSGGEELFF
once,TRBD1,TRBV9,TRBJ1-6,TGTGCCAGCAGCGTCCGGGACAGGGATAATTCACCCCTCCACTTT,CASSVRDRDNSPLHF
.,.,TRBV7-2,TRBJ2-5,TGTGCCAGCAGCTTAGTGACTTTCCAAGAGACCCAGTACTTC,CASSLVTFQETQYF
.,.,TRBV7-2,TRBJ2-7,TGTGCCAGCAGCCCGGGACGGTACGAGCAGTACTTC,CASSPGRYEQYF
.,TRBD2,TRBV5-1,TRBJ2-1,TGCGCCAGCAGCTTGGATACCGAGAAGAGACTAGCGGGAGGCCAGTTCTTC,CASSLDTEKRLAGGQFF
.,.,TRBV6-5,TRBJ1-6,TGTGCCAGCAGCCCGGGACGGAACCGTGTGCCCCTCCACTTT,CASSPGRNRVPLHF
.,.,TRBV9,TRBJ2-7,TGTGCCAGCAGCGTGGAGCCTCTGCCGACCTACGAGCAGTACTTC,CASSVEPLPTYEQYF
.,TRBD1,TRBV6-5,TRBJ1-3,TGTGCCAGCAGCAGACGCCAGGGGGTAAACACCATATATTTT,CASSRRQGVNTIYF
.,.,TRBV30,TRBJ1-3,TGTGCCTGGAGCGCTGGGGTAGGAAACACCATATATTTT,CAWSAGVGNTIYF
.,.,TRBV6-6,TRBJ2-7,TGTGCCAGCAGTCGGGCCCAGGGGACTACCTACGAGCAGTACTTC,CASSRAQGTTYEQYF
once,.,TRBV6-5,TRBJ1-1,TGTGCCAGCAGTCACAACACTGAAGCTTTCTTT,CASSHNTEAFF